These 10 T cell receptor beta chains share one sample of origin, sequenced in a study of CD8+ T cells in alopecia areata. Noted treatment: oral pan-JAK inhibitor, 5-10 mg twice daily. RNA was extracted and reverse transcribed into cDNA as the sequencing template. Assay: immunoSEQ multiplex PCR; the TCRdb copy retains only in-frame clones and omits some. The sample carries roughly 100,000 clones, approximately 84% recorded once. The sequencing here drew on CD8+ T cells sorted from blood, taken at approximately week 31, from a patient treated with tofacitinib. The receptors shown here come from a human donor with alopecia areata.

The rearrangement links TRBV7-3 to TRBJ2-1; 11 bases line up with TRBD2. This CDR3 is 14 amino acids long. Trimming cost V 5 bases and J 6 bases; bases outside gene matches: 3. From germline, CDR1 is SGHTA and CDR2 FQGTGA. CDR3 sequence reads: CASSHSGRANEQFF. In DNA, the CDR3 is TGTGCCAGCAGCCATAGCGGGAGGGCCAATGAGCAGTTCTTC. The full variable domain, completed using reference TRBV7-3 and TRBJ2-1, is GAGVSQTPSNKVTEKGKYVELRCDPISGHTALYWYRQSLGQGPEFLIYFQGTGAADDSGLPNDRFFAVRPEGSVSTLKIQRTERGDSAVYLCASSHSGRANEQFFGPGTRLTVL.

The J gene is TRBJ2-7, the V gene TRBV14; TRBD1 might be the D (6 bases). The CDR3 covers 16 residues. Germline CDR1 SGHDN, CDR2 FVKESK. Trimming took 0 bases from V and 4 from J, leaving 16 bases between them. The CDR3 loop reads CASSQERQGMIYEQYF. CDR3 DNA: TGTGCCAGCAGCCAAGAACGGCAGGGGATGATATACGAGCAGTACTTC. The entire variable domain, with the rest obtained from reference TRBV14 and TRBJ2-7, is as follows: EAGVTQFPSHSVIEKGQTVTLRCDPISGHDNLYWYRRVMGKEIKFLLHFVKESKQDESGMPNNRFLAERTGGTYSTLKVQPAELEDSGVYFCASSQERQGMIYEQYFGPGTRLTVT.

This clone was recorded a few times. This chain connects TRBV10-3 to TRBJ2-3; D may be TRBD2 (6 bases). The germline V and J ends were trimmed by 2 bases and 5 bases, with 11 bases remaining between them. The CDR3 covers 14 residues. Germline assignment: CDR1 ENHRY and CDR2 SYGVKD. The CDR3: CAISEGTGRDTQYF. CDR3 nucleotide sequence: TGTGCCATCAGTGAGGGGACCGGGAGAGATACGCAGTATTTT.

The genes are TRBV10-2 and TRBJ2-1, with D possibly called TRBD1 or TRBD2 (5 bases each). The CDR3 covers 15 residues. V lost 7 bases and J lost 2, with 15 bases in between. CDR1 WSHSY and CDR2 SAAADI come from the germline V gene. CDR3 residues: CASTSGAATYNEQFF. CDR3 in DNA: TGCGCCAGCACCTCCGGGGCGGCAACCTACAATGAGCAGTTCTTC.

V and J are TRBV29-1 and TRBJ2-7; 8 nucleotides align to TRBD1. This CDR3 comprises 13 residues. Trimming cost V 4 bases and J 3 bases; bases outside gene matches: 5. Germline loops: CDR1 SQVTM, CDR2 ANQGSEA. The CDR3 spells CSVVYGQGYEQYF. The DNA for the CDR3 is TGCAGCGTTGTGTATGGACAGGGCTACGAGCAGTACTTC.

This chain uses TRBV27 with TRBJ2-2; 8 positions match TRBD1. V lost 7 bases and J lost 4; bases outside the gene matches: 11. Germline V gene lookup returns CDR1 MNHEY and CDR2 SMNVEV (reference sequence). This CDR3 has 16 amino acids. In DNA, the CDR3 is TGTGCCAGCATTCCTATGGGACAGGCGGGCACCGGGGAGCTGTTTTTT. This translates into CASIPMGQAGTGELFF.

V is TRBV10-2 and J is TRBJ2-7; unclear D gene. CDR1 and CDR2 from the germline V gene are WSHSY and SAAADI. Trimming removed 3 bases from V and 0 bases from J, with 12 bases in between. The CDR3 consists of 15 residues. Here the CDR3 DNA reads TGCGCCAGCAGTGAAAGTCCCGGTAGCTCCTACGAGCAGTACTTC. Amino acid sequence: CASSESPGSSYEQYF.

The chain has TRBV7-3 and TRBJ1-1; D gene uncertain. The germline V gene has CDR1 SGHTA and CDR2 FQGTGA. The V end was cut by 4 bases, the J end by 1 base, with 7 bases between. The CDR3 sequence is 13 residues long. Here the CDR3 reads CASSSWTNTEAFF. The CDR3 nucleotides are TGTGCCAGCAGCTCCTGGACGAACACTGAAGCTTTCTTT.

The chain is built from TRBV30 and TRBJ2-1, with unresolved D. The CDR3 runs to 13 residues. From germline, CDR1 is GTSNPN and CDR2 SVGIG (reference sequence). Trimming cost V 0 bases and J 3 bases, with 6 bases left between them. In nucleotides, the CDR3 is TGTGCCTGGAGTGTAAGGTTCTACAATGAGCAGTTCTTC. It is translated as CAWSVRFYNEQFF.

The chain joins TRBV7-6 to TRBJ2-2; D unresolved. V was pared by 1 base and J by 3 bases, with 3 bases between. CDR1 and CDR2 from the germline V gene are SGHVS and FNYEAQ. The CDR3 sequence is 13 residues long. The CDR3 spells CASSLDYTGELFF. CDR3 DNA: TGTGCCAGCAGCTTAGACTACACCGGGGAGCTGTTTTTT.